This T cell receptor (beta chain) was obtained from a study of CD8+CD57+ T cells in acquired aplastic anemia. In the study overall: Across the sorted CD4+ and CD8+ cells, DNA amounts averaged 3.2 ug.

There are a few counts of this clonotype. The antigen is unknown. Genomic DNA, the template, was used for profiling of the TCR beta VDJ and CDR3. TCRdb used MiXCR to reprocess the reads, holding one entry per CDR3 protein. Of 200,000 to 250,000 distinct CDR3 sequences in the sample, more than 45% were seen once. Patients chosen for sequencing had CD8+CD57+ cells that had expanded, as shown by flow cytometry. When blood sampling took place, the patients had received no therapy. The study's findings and limits: The number of CD8+ CDR3 sequences shared by patients and controls was around 30. CD8+ Simpson's diversity did not differ significantly between patients and controls.

The CDR3 totals 14 residues. Trimming stripped 2 bases from V and 4 bases from J, with 11 bases between. Germline CDR1 reads MDHEN; CDR2 reads SYDVKM. The receptor's source is a human donor with aplastic anemia. Sequences were obtained from sorted CD4+, CD8+, or CD8+CD57+ T cells (not recorded which) from PBMCs. This chain connects TRBV28 to TRBJ1-1; D unclear. The CDR3 sequence: CASSLIDGFTEAFF. CDR3 sequence (DNA): TGTGCCAGCAGTTTAATCGATGGATTCACTGAAGCTTTCTTT.